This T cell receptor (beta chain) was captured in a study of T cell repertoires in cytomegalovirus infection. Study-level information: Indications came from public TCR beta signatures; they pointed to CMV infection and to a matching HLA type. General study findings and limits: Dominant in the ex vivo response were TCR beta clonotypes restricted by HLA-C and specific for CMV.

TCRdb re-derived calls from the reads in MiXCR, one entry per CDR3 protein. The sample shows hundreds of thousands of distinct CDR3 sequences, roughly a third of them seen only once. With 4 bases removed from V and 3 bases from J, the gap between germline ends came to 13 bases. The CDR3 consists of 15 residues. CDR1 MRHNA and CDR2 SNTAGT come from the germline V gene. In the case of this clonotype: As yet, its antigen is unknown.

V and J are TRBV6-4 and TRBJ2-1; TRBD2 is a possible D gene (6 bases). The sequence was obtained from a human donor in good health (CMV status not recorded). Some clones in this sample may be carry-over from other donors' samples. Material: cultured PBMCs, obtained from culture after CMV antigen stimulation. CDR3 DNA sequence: TGTGCCAGCAGTGCACTTTTCGGGGGCTACAATGAGCAGTTCTTC. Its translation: CASSALFGGYNEQFF.